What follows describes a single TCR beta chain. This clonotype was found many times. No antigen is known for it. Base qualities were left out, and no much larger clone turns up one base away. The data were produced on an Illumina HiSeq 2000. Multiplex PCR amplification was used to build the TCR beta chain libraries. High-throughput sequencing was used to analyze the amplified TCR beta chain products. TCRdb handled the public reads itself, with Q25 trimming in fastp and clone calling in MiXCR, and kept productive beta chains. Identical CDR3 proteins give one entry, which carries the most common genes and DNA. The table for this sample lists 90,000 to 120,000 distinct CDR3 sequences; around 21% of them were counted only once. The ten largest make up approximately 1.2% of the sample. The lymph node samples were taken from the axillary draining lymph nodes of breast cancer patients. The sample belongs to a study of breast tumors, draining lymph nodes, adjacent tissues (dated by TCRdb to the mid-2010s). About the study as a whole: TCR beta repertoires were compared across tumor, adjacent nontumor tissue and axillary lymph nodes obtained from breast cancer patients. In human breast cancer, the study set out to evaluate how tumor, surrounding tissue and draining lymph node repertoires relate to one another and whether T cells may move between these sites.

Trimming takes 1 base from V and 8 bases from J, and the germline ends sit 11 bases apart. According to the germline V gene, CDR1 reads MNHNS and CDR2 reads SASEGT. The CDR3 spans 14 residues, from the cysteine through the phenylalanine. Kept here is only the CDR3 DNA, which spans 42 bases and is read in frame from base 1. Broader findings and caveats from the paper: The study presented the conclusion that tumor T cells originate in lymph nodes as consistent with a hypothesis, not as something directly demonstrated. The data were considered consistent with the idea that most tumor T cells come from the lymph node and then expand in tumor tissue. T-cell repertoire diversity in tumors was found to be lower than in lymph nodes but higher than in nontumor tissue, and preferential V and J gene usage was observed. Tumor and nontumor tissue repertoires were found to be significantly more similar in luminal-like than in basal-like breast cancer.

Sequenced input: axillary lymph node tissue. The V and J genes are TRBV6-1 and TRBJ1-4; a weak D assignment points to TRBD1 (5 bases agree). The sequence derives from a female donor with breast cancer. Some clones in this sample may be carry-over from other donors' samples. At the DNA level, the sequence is TGTGCCAGCAGTGAAGTGTCAGGGAGAGAAAAACTGTTTTTT. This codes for CASSEVSGREKLFF.